One sample yielded the 6 T cell receptor beta chains listed below, sequenced in a study of blood T cell repertoires in COVID-19. The repertoire was sequenced with immunoSEQ multiplex PCR; TCRdb's copy has only in-frame clones and lacks some. The sample contains under 100,000 clones, about 87% of which appear only once. The material sequenced was peripheral blood. These receptors all come from a man aged 35 to 55 with acute or convalescent COVID-19.

DNA of the CDR3: TGTGCCAGCAGCTTAGATAGCCGGGCTGAAGCTTTCTTT. Translated: CASSLDSRAEAFF. The chain employs TRBV11-3 and TRBJ1-1; no firm D call. The germline V gene encodes CDR1 SGHNT and CDR2 YENEEA. The CDR3 is made up of 13 amino acids. The V end lost 0 bases, the J end lost 6 bases, and 8 bases lay between the germline ends.

This clone was recorded a few times. This rearrangement joins TRBV7-8 to TRBJ2-7; D is ambiguous. Germline V CDR1 and CDR2: SGHVS, FQNEAQ. The V end lost 3 bases, the J end lost 3 bases, and 9 bases lay between the germline ends. This CDR3 has 13 amino acids. CDR3 nucleotide sequence: TGTGCCAGCAGCTTCCGACTTGACTACGAGCAGTACTTC. Translating gives CASSFRLDYEQYF. Full variable domain (rest looked up from reference TRBV7-8 and TRBJ2-7): GAGVSQSPRYKVAKRGQDVALRCDPISGHVSLFWYQQALGQGPEFLTYFQNEAQLDKSGLPSDRFFAERPEGSVSTLKIQRTQQEDSAVYLCASSFRLDYEQYFGPGTRLTVT.

There are a few counts of this clone. The chain recombines TRBV7-3 with TRBJ1-5, with 7 bases fitting TRBD1. V was pared by 5 bases and J by 4 bases, with 8 bases of the junction left unmatched. The CDR3 extends over 15 amino acids. Per the germline V gene, CDR1 is SGHTA and CDR2 is FQGTGA. The CDR3 protein is CASSVDRAENQPQHF. CDR3 coding DNA: TGTGCCAGCAGCGTAGACAGGGCCGAAAATCAGCCCCAGCATTTT.

As DNA, the CDR3 is TGTGCCAGTAGTACTCAACAGGGTAGCACCGGGGAGCTGTTTTTT. It specifies CASSTQQGSTGELFF. The rearrangement links TRBV19 to TRBJ2-2, with D possibly being TRBD1 (6 bases). V was clipped by 4 bases and J by 4 bases, with 13 bases between them. CDR3 length equals 15 residues. Per germline, CDR1 LNHDA and CDR2 SQIVND (reference sequence).

The J gene is TRBJ2-3, the V gene TRBV27; TRBD2 agrees at 8 bases. CDR3 size: 16 residues. V shed 4 bases and J 5 bases; nucleotides not matched to a gene: 11. Looked up from germline, CDR1 is MNHEY and CDR2 is SMNVEV (reference sequence). The CDR3 coding sequence is TGTGCCAGCAGTTCACTAGCGGCTGCAGTGGTAGATACGCAGTATTTT. It yields the protein CASSSLAAAVVDTQYF.

The gene calls are TRBV30 and TRBJ1-1, with D possibly TRBD1 on 6 matching bases. CDR1 is GTSNPN, CDR2 SVGIG, per germline (reference sequence). The CDR3 totals 14 residues. The V end was cut by 0 bases, the J end by 1 base, with 9 bases between. The CDR3 nucleotides read TGTGCCTGGAGTGTACACAGGGCGAACACTGAAGCTTTCTTT. This sequence encodes CAWSVHRANTEAFF.